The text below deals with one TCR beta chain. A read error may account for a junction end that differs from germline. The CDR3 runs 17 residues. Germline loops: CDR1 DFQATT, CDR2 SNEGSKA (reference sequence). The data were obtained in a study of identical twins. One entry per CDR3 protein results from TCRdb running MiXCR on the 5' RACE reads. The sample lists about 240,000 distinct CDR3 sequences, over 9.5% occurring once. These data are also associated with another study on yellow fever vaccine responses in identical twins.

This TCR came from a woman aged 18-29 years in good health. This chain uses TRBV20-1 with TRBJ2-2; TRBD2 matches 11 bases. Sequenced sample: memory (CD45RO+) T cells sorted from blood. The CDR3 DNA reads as TGCAGTACTAGACCGGGACTAGCGGCCGCGAACACCGGGGAGCTGTTTTTT. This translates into CSTRPGLAAANTGELFF.